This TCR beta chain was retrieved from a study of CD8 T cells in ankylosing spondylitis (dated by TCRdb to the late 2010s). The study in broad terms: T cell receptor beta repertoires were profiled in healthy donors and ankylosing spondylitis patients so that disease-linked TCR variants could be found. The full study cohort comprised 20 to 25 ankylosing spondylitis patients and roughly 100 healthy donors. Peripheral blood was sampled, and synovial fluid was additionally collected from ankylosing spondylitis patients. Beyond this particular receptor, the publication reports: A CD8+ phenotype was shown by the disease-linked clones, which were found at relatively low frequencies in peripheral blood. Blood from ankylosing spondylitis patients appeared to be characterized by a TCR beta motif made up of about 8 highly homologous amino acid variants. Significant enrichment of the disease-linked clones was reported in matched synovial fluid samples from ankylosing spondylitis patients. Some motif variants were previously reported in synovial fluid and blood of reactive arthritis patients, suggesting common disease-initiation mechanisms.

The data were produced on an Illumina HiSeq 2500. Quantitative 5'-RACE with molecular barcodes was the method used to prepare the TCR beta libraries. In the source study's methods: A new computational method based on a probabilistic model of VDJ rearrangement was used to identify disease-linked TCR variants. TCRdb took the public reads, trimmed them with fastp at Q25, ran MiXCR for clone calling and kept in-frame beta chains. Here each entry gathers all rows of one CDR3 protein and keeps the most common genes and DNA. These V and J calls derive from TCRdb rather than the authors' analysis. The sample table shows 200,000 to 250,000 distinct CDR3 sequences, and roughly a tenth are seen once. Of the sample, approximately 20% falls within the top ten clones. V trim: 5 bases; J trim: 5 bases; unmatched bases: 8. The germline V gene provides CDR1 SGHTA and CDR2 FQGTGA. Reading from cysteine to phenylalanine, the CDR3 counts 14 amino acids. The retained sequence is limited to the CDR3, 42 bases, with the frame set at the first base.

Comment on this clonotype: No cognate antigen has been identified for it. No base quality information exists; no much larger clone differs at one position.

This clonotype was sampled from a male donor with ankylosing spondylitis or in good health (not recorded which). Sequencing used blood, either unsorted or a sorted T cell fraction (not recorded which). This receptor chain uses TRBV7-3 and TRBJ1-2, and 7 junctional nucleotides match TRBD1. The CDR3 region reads CASSPVGGGYGYTF. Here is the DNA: TGTGCCAGCAGCCCAGTAGGGGGCGGTTATGGCTACACCTTC.